Included here is one TCR beta chain sequence, with context. The sample has other DNA sequences that encode this CDR3 too. Seattle-derived patients entered the study during active infection and were followed longitudinally. The germline gives CDR1 SGHAT, CDR2 FQNNGV. The CDR3 runs to 12 residues. The V end was cut by 4 bases, the J end by 3 bases, with 7 bases between. This specimen belongs to a study of blood T cell repertoires in COVID-19. Study-wide context: Samples of COVID-19 (acute and convalescent) were obtained from the United States, Italy and Spain. PBMCs, B-cell-depleted T cells, or T cells were the source of the cDNA or gDNA that made up the material.

Study processing details: Cell counts per sample came from amplifying reference gene primers. Measured with immunoSEQ multiplex PCR; TCRdb has only the in-frame clones, and not every one. That table is the source of V, J and clone size, and D and trimming were worked out from the DNA. The repertoire includes over 150,000 clones, about 88% of them detected once, and 0.58% sits in the top ten. V gene TRBV11-2 combines with J gene TRBJ2-7; tentative D call: TRBD1 (5 bases). Material for sequencing was peripheral blood. The clonotype was recovered from a man in his 60s with COVID-19, enrolled during active disease. CDR3 loop: CASSSQGYEQYF. The CDR3 bases are TGTGCCAGCAGCTCGCAGGGCTACGAGCAGTACTTC.